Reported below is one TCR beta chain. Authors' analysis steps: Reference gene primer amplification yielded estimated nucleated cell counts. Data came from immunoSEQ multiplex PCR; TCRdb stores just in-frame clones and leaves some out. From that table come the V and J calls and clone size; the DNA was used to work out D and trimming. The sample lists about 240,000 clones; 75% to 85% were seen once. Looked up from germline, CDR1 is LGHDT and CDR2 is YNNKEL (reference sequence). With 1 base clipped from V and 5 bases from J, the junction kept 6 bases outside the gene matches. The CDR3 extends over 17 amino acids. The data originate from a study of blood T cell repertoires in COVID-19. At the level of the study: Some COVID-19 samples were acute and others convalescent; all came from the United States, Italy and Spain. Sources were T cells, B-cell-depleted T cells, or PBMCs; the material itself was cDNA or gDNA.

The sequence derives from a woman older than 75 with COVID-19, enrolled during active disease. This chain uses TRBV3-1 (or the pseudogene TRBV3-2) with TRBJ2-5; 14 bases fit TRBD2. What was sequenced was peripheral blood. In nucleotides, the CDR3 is TGTGCCAGCAGCCAAGTCCCGGGACTAGCGGGAGAGGAGACCCAGTACTTC. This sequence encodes CASSQVPGLAGEETQYF.